This T cell receptor beta chain was retrieved from a study of T cell changes during pregnancy in multiple sclerosis. Generated by immunoSEQ multiplex PCR, the TCRdb table keeps only in-frame clones and is missing some. The sample has 35,000 or so clones, 88% seen once. CDR3 length: 12 amino acids. CDR1 and CDR2 (germline): KGHSH, LQKENI. V dropped 3 bases and J dropped 9; count of bases not matched to a gene: 2. The material sequenced was CD4+ T cells from peripheral blood mononuclear cells, taken in the first trimester of pregnancy. This sequence was found in a female donor with multiple sclerosis, enrolled in a pregnancy study. The rearrangement uses TRBV18 and TRBJ2-1, with 7 bases lining up with TRBD2. In DNA, the CDR3 is TGTGCCAGCTCACCGTCTAGCGGTGAGCAGTTCTTC. Translated, it gives CASSPSSGEQFF.